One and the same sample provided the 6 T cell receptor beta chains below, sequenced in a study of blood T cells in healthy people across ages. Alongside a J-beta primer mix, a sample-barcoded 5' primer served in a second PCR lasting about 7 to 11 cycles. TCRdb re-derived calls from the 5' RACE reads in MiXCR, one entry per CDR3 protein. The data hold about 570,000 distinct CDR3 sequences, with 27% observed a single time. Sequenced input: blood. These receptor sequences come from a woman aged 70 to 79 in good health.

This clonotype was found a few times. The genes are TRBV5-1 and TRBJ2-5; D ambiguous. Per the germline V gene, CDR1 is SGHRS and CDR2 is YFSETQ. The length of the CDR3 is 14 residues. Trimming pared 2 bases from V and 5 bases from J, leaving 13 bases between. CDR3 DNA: TGCGCCAGCAGCTTATCACAGTCAAGGGAGACCCAGTACTTC. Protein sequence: CASSLSQSRETQYF.

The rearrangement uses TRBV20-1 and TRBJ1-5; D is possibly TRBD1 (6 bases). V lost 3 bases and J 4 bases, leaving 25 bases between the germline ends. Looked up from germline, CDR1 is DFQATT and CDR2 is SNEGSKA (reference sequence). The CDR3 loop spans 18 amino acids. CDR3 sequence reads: CSASDRSDRPAGNQPQHF. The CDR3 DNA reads TGCAGTGCTAGCGATCGGTCCGACAGGCCGGCCGGGAATCAGCCCCAGCATTTT.

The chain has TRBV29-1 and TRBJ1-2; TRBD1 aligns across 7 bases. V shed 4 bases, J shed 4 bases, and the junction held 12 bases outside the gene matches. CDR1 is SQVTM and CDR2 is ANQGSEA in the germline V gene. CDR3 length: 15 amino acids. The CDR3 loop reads CSVGERGLGTYGYTF. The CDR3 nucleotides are TGCAGCGTTGGGGAAAGGGGGCTAGGCACCTATGGCTACACCTTC.

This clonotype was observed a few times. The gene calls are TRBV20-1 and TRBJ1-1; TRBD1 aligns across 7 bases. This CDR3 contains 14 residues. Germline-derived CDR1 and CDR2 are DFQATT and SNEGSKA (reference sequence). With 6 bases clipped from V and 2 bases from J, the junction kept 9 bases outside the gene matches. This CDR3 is CSALRGGPNTEAFF. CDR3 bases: TGCAGTGCCCTCAGGGGGGGTCCTAACACTGAAGCTTTCTTT.

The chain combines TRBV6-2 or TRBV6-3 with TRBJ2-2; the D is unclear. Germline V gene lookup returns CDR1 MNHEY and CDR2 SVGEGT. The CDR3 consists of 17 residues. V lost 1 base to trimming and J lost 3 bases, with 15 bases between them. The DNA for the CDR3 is TGTGCCAGCAGTTACTTGCGCCTCCACGGAGACACCGGGGAGCTGTTTTTT. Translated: CASSYLRLHGDTGELFF.

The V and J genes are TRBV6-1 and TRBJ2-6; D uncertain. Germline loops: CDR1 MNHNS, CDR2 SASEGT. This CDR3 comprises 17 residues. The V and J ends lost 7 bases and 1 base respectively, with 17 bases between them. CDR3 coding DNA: TGTGCCAGCATAAGCCTGGTAGGCCTGTCTGGGGCCAACGTCCTGACTTTC. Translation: CASISLVGLSGANVLTF.